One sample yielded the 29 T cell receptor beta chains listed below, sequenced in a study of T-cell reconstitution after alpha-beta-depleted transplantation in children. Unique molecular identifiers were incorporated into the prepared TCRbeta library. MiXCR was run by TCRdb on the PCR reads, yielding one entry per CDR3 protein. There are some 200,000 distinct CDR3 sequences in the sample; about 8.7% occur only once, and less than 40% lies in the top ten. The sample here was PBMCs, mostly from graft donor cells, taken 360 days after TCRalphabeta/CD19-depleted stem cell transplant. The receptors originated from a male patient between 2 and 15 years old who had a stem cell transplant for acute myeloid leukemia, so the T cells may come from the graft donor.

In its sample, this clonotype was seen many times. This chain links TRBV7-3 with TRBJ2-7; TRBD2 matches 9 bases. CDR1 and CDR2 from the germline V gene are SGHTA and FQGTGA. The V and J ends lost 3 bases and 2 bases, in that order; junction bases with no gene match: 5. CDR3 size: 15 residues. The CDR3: CASSLEAGGPYEQYF. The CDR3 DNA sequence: TGTGCCAGCAGCTTGGAAGCGGGAGGCCCCTACGAGCAGTACTTC.

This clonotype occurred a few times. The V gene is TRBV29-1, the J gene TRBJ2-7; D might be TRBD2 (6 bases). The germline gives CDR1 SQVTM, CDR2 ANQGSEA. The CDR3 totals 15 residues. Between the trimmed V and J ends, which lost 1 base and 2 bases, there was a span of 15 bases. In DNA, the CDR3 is TGCAGCGTTGAAGGGATCGGGGGTTACCCCTACGAGCAGTACTTC. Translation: CSVEGIGGYPYEQYF.

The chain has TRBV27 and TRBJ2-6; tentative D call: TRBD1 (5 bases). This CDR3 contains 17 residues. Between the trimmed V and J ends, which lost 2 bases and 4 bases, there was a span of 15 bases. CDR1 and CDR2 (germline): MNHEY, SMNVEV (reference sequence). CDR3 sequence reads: CASSLALRASGANVLTF. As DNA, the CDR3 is TGTGCCAGCAGTTTAGCACTCAGGGCGTCCGGGGCCAACGTCCTGACTTTC. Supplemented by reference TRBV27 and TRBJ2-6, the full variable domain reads EAQVTQNPRYLITVTGKKLTVTCSQNMNHEYMSWYRQDPGLGLRQIYYSMNVEVTDKGDVPEGYKVSRKEKRNFPLILESPSPNQTSLYFCASSLALRASGANVLTFGAGSRLTVL.

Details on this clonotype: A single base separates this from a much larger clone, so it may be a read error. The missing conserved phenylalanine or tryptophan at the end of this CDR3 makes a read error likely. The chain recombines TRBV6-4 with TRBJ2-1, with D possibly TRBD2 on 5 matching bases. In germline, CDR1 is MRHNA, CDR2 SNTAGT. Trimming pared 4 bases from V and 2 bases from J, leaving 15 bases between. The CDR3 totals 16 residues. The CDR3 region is CASSGKLDAPYNEQFY. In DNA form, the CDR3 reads TGTGCCAGCAGTGGGAAACTAGACGCCCCCTACAATGAGCAGTTCTAC.

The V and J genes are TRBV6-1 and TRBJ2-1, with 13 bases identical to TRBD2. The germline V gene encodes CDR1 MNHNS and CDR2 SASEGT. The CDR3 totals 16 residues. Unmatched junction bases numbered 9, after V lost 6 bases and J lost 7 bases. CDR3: CASRKGTSGILNEQFF. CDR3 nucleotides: TGTGCCAGCAGAAAAGGGACTAGCGGGATCCTAAATGAGCAGTTCTTC.

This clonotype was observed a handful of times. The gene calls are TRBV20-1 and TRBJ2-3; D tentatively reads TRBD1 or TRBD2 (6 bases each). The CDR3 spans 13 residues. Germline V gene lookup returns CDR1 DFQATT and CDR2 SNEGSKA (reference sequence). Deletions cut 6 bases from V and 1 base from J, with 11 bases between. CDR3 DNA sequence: TGCAGTGCCAGGAGGGGGGGCACAGATACGCAGTATTTT. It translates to CSARRGGTDTQYF.

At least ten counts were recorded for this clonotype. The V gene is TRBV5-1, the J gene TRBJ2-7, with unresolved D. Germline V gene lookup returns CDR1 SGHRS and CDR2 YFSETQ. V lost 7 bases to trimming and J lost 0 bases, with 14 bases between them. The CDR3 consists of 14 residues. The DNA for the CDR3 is TGCGCCAGCGGTCCCGTTCAGAGCTCCTACGAGCAGTACTTC. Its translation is CASGPVQSSYEQYF.

CDR3 amino acids: CASRPDRYQETQYF. CDR3 nucleotides: TGCGCCAGCAGACCTGACAGGTATCAAGAGACCCAGTACTTC. V and J are TRBV5-1 and TRBJ2-5, with D tentatively TRBD1 (6 bases). Looked up from germline, CDR1 is SGHRS and CDR2 is YFSETQ. This CDR3 spans 14 amino acids. V lost 5 bases, J lost 2 bases, and 13 bases lay in between.

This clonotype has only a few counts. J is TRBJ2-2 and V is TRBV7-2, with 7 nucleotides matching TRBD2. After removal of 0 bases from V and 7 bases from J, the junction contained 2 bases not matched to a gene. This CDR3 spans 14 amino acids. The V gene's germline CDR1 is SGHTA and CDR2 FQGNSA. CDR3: CASSLAREHGELFF. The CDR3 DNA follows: TGTGCCAGCAGCTTAGCGCGGGAGCACGGGGAGCTGTTTTTT. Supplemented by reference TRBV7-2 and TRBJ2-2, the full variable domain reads GAGVSQSPSNKVTEKGKDVELRCDPISGHTALYWYRQSLGQGLEFLIYFQGNSAPDKSGLPSDRFSAERTGGSVSTLTIQRTQQEDSAVYLCASSLAREHGELFFGEGSRLTVL.

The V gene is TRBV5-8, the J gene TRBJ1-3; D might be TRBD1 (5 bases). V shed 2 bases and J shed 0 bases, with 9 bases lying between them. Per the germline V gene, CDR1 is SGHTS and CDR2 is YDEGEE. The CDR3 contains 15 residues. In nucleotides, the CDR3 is TGTGCCAGCAGCTTAGGGGATGACTCTGGAAACACCATATATTTT. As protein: CASSLGDDSGNTIYF.

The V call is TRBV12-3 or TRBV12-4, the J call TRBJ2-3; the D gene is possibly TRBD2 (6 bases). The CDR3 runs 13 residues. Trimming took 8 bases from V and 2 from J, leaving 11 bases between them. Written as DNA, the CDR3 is TGTGCCAGCGGTCGGGGGTTCACAGATACGCAGTATTTT. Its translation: CASGRGFTDTQYF.

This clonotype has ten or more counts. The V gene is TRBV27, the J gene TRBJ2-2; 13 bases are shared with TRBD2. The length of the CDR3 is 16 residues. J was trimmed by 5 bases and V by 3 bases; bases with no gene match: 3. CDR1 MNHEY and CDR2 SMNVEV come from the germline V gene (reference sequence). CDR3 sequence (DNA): TGTGCCAGCAGTTTCGGGACTAGCGGGGCGACCGGGGAGCTGTTTTTT. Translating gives CASSFGTSGATGELFF.

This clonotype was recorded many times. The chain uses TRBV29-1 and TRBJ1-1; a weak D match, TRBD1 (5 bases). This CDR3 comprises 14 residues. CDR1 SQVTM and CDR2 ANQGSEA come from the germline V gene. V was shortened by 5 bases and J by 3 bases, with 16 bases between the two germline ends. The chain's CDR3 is CSVRLGEGYTEAFF. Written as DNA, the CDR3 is TGCAGCGTTCGTTTAGGGGAAGGGTACACTGAAGCTTTCTTT. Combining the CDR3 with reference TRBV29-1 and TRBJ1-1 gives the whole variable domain SAVISQKPSRDICQRGTSLTIQCQVDSQVTMMFWYRQQPGQSLTLIATANQGSEATYESGFVIDKFPISRPNLTFSTLTVSNMSPEDSSIYLCSVRLGEGYTEAFFGQGTRLTVV.

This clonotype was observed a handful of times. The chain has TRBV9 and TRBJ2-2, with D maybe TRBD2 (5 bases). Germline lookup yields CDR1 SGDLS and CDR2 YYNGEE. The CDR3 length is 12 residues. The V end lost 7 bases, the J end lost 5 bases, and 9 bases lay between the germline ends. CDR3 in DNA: TGTGCCAGCGGTGGAGGTACCGGGGAGCTGTTTTTT. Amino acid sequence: CASGGGTGELFF. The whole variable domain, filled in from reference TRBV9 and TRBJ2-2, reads DSGVTQTPKHLITATGQRVTLRCSPRSGDLSVYWYQQSLDQGLQFLIQYYNGEERAKGNILERFSAQQFPDLHSELNLSSLELGDSALYFCASGGGTGELFFGEGSRLTVL.

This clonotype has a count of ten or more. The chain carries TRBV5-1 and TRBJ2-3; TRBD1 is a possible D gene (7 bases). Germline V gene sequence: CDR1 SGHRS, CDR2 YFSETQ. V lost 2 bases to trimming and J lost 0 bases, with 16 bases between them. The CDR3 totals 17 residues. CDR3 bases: TGCGCCAGCAGCTTTCCTCCGACAGGGAGGAGCACAGATACGCAGTATTTT. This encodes CASSFPPTGRSTDTQYF. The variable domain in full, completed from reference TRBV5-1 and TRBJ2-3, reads KAGVTQTPRYLIKTRGQQVTLSCSPISGHRSVSWYQQTPGQGLQFLFEYFSETQRNKGNFPGRFSGRQFSNSRSEMNVSTLELGDSALYLCASSFPPTGRSTDTQYFGPGTRLTVL.

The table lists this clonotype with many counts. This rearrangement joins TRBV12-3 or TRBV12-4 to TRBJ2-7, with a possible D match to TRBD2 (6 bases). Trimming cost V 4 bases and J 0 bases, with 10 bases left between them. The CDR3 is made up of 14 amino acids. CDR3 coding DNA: TGTGCCAGCAGTTACTGGGACTCCTCCTACGAGCAGTACTTC. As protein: CASSYWDSSYEQYF.

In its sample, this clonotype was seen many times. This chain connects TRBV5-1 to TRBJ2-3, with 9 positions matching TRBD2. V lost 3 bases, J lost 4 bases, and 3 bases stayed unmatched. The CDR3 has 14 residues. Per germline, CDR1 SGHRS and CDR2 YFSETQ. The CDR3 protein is CASSSIAGADTQYF. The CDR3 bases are TGCGCCAGCAGCTCTATAGCGGGAGCAGATACGCAGTATTTT.

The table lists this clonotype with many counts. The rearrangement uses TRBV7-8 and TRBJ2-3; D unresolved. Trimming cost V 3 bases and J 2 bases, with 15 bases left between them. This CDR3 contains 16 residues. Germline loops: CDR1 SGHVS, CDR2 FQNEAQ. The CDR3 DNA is TGTGCCAGCAGCTTGGATAATCCTATCTTCACAGATACGCAGTATTTT. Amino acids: CASSLDNPIFTDTQYF.

CDR3 amino acids: CSVEATGHYGYTF. CDR3 nucleotide sequence: TGCAGCGTTGAAGCGACAGGGCACTATGGCTACACCTTC. This chain joins TRBV29-1 and TRBJ1-2; 7 bases fit TRBD1. The J segment lost 3 bases and the V segment lost 1 base, leaving 2 bases of the junction unmatched. The CDR3 runs 13 residues. The germline gives CDR1 SQVTM, CDR2 ANQGSEA. Complete variable domain (other parts from reference TRBV29-1 and TRBJ1-2): SAVISQKPSRDICQRGTSLTIQCQVDSQVTMMFWYRQQPGQSLTLIATANQGSEATYESGFVIDKFPISRPNLTFSTLTVSNMSPEDSSIYLCSVEATGHYGYTFGSGTRLTVV.

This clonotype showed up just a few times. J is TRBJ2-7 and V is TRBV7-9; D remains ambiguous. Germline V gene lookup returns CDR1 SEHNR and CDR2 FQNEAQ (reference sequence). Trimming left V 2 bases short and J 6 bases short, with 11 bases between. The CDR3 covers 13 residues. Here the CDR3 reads CASSLWLDGEQYF. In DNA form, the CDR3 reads TGTGCCAGCAGCTTATGGCTAGACGGCGAGCAGTACTTC.

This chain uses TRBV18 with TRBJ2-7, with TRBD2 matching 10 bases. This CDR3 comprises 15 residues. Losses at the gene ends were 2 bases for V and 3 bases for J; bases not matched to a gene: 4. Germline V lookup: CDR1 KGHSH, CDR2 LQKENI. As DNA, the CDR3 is TGTGCCAGCTCACCAGGGGCTAGCGGGGGCTACGAGCAGTACGTC. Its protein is CASSPGASGGYEQYV.

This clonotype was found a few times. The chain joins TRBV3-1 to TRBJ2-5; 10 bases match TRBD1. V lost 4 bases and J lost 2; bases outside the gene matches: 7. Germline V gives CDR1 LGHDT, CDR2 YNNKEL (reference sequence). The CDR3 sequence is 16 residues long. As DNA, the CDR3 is TGTGCCAGCAGCCCTGACAGGGGGCTGTGGCAAGAGACCCAGTACTTC. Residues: CASSPDRGLWQETQYF.

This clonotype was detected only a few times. The CDR3 region is CAISPGQGPSKGEQYF. The CDR3 DNA reads TGTGCCATCAGTCCGGGACAGGGGCCGTCTAAGGGGGAGCAGTACTTC. J is TRBJ2-7 and V is TRBV10-3, with 10 bases lining up with TRBD1. V was pared by 5 bases and J by 7 bases, with 14 bases of the junction left unmatched. Per germline, CDR1 ENHRY and CDR2 SYGVKD. The CDR3 runs to 16 residues.

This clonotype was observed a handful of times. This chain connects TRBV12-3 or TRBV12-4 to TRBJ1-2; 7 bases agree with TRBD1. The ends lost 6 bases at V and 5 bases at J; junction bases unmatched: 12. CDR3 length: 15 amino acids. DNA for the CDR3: TGTGCCAGCAGCCCCAGGTTGGGGACAGCTTATGGCTACACCTTC. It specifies CASSPRLGTAYGYTF.

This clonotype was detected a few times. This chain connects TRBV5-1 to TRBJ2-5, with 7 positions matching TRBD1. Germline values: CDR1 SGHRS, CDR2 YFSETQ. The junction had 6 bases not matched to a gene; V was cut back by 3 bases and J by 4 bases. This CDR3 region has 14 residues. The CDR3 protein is CASSSIDRAETQYF. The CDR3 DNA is TGCGCCAGCAGCTCAATAGACAGGGCAGAGACCCAGTACTTC.

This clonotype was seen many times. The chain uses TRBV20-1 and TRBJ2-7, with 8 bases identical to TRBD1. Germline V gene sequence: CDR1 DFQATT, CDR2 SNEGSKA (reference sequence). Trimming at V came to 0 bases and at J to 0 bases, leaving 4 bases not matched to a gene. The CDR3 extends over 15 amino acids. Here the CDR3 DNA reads TGCAGTGCTAGAGATGGGGACAGGTCCTCCTACGAGCAGTACTTC. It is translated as CSARDGDRSSYEQYF.

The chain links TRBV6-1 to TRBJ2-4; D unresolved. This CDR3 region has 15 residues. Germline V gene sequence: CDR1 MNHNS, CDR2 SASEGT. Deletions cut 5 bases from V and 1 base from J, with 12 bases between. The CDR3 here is CASSPGLGAKNIQYF. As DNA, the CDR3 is TGTGCCAGCAGTCCCGGGCTAGGGGCCAAAAACATTCAGTACTTC.

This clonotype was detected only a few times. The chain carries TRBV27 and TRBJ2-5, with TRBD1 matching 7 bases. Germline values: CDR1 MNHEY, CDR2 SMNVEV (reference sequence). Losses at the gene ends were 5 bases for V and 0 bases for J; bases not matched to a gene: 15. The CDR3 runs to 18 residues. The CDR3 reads CASSPRVDRAVYQETQYF. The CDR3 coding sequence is TGTGCCAGCAGTCCCCGAGTAGACAGGGCGGTGTACCAAGAGACCCAGTACTTC.

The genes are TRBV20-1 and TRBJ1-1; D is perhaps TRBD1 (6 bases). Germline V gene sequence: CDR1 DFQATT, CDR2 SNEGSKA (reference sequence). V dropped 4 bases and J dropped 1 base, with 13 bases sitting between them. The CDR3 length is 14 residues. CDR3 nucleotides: TGCAGTGCTATCCCGAGGACAGCGAACACTGAAGCTTTCTTT. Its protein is CSAIPRTANTEAFF.